Presented here are 27 T cell receptor beta chains from one specimen sequenced in a study of shared clonotypes between healthy human individuals. Sequencing was performed with immunoSEQ multiplex PCR; in TCRdb, only in-frame clones are kept and a portion is missing. Among about 2.4 million clones listed, over 85% were seen once. Sequencing used naive CD4+ T cells from PBMCs. Subset defined: CD45RA+ positively selected. The source of these receptors is a man between 18 and 29 years old in good health. Some clones in this sample may be carry-over from other donors' samples.

The chain combines TRBV27 with TRBJ2-6, with 9 bases matching TRBD1. The CDR3 contains 17 residues. CDR1 and CDR2 (germline): MNHEY, SMNVEV (reference sequence). V shed 6 bases, J shed 4 bases, and the junction held 10 bases outside the gene matches. CDR3 DNA: TGTGCCAGCAGCCCGGGACAGGGTGCTCTAGGGGCCAACGTCCTGACTTTC. Protein product: CASSPGQGALGANVLTF.

The J gene is TRBJ2-1, the V gene TRBV5-1; 7 nucleotides line up with TRBD2. The CDR3 has 17 amino acids. Per germline, CDR1 SGHRS and CDR2 YFSETQ. V lost 1 base to trimming and J lost 7 bases; unmatched junction nucleotides: 14. CDR3 sequence (DNA): TGCGCCAGCAGCTTGTTTTCGGGCCGGGGGGTGCAGAATGAGCAGTTCTTC. Its protein product is CASSLFSGRGVQNEQFF.

The CDR3 DNA reads as TGTGCCAGTAGTAGGTCGATACGGGCTTCTCAGCCCCAGCATTTT. Translated: CASSRSIRASQPQHF. The rearrangement links TRBV19 to TRBJ1-5; the D is unclear. The CDR3 totals 15 residues. Trimming took off 4 bases at V and 6 bases at J, with 16 bases between the two ends. Looked up from germline, CDR1 is LNHDA and CDR2 is SQIVND (reference sequence). The variable domain in full, with the rest retrieved from reference TRBV19 and TRBJ1-5, is DGGITQSPKYLFRKEGQNVTLSCEQNLNHDAMYWYRQDPGQGLRLIYYSQIVNDFQKGDIAEGYSVSREKKESFPLTVTSAQKNPTAFYLCASSRSIRASQPQHFGDGTRLSIL.

Details on this clone: The sample holds other DNA sequences that translate to the same CDR3. The gene calls are TRBV29-1 and TRBJ2-7, with a possible D match to TRBD2 (5 bases). Germline values: CDR1 SQVTM, CDR2 ANQGSEA. This CDR3 contains 13 residues. The V end was cut by 4 bases, the J end by 0 bases, with 10 bases between. The DNA of the CDR3 is TGCAGCGTTGGCAGTGGGAGCTCCTACGAGCAGTACTTC. Amino acid sequence: CSVGSGSSYEQYF.

The chain combines TRBV25-1 with TRBJ2-5, with no clear D. CDR3 length: 13 residues. Germline assignment: CDR1 MGHDK and CDR2 SYGVNS. V dropped 4 bases and J dropped 1 base, with 7 bases sitting between them. The CDR3: CASSGISQETQYF. The CDR3 DNA reads TGTGCCAGCAGTGGAATAAGCCAAGAGACCCAGTACTTC.

V usage is TRBV2 and J usage is TRBJ2-3, with 8 bases that match TRBD2. V lost 8 bases and J lost 2; bases outside the gene matches: 6. Germline-derived CDR1 and CDR2 are SNHLY and FYNNEI. The CDR3 is 14 amino acids. The CDR3 loop reads CASGSLAATDTQYF. CDR3 nucleotide sequence: TGTGCCAGCGGATCACTAGCGGCCACAGATACGCAGTATTTT.

The CDR3 loop reads CASSGAGTSALEEQFF. In nucleotides, the CDR3 is TGTGCCAGCAGTGGGGCCGGGACTAGCGCACTAGAGGAGCAGTTCTTC. This chain connects TRBV2 to TRBJ2-1; 10 bases fit TRBD2. V lost 4 bases, J lost 10 bases, and 13 bases stayed unmatched. This CDR3 is 16 amino acids long. The germline V gene has CDR1 SNHLY and CDR2 FYNNEI.

The chain carries TRBV28 and TRBJ2-3, with 9 bases matching TRBD2. In germline, CDR1 is MDHEN, CDR2 SYDVKM. V trimming: 6 bases; J trimming: 10 bases; junction bases outside the gene matches: 14. This CDR3 comprises 15 residues. The CDR3 loop is CASSNPRLAGGAQYF. The DNA of the CDR3 is TGTGCCAGCAGCAACCCACGTTTGGCGGGGGGGGCGCAGTATTTT. Based on the CDR3 plus reference TRBV28 and TRBJ2-3, the full variable domain is DVKVTQSSRYLVKRTGEKVFLECVQDMDHENMFWYRQDPGLGLRLIYFSYDVKMKEKGDIPEGYSVSREKKERFSLILESASTNQTSMYLCASSNPRLAGGAQYFGPGTRLTVL.

The V call is TRBV7-2, the J call TRBJ2-7; D ambiguous. There are 11 residues in the CDR3. Germline assignment: CDR1 SGHTA and CDR2 FQGNSA. The germline V and J ends were trimmed by 8 bases and 4 bases, with 9 bases remaining between them. CDR3 sequence: CASDTVYEQYF. The DNA for the CDR3 is TGTGCCAGCGACACCGTTTACGAGCAGTACTTC.

The CDR3: CASSHIQETQYF. CDR3 sequence (DNA): TGCGCCAGCAGCCATATCCAAGAGACCCAGTACTTC. The chain employs TRBV4-1 and TRBJ2-5, with no clear D. This CDR3 is 12 amino acids long. The V end lost 3 bases, the J end lost 1 base, and 3 bases lay between the germline ends. Germline V CDR1 and CDR2: MGHRA, YSYEKL.

The chain employs TRBV7-2 and TRBJ2-1; TRBD1 matches at 8 bases. V gave up 4 bases and J gave up 0 bases; unmatched junction bases: 2. Germline lookup yields CDR1 SGHTA and CDR2 FQGNSA. The CDR3 consists of 15 residues. Written as DNA, the CDR3 is TGTGCCAGCAGCTGGGGGACAGGCTCCTACAATGAGCAGTTCTTC. Translation gives CASSWGTGSYNEQFF.

In DNA form, the CDR3 reads TGTGCCAGCAGTTTCCAGGGATTGAGGGGCTACACCTTC. This translates into CASSFQGLRGYTF. The chain carries TRBV28 and TRBJ1-2; maybe TRBD1 (5 bases). V lost 3 bases to trimming and J lost 8 bases, with 13 bases between them. CDR1 is MDHEN, CDR2 SYDVKM, per germline. The CDR3 totals 13 residues.

The chain couples TRBV6-6 to TRBJ1-1; D might be TRBD1 (5 bases). In germline, CDR1 is MNHNY, CDR2 SVGAGI (reference sequence). V was cut by 9 bases and J by 1 base, with 9 bases left in between. The CDR3 covers 12 residues. The CDR3 loop is CASGHSNTEAFF. DNA of the CDR3: TGTGCCAGTGGACACTCGAACACTGAAGCTTTCTTT.

V gene TRBV5-4 combines with J gene TRBJ2-3; 10 nucleotides match TRBD2. CDR3 length: 18 amino acids. CDR1 SGHNT and CDR2 YYREEE come from the germline V gene (reference sequence). V lost 3 bases to trimming and J lost 1 base; unmatched junction nucleotides: 11. CDR3 loop: CASSSLAGGRVGTDTQYF. The DNA of the CDR3 is TGTGCCAGCAGCTCCTTAGCGGGAGGAAGGGTTGGCACAGATACGCAGTATTTT.

The chain carries TRBV7-8 and TRBJ2-5, with 11 positions matching TRBD2. There are 15 residues in the CDR3. J lost 5 bases, V lost 5 bases, and 7 bases had no gene match. CDR1 is SGHVS, CDR2 FQNEAQ, per germline. The CDR3 DNA reads as TGTGCCAGCAGCCTTAGCGGGAGGGGAAGGGAGACCCAGTACTTC. This translates into CASSLSGRGRETQYF.

The V and J genes are TRBV7-8 and TRBJ2-3, with no clear D. V lost 1 base, J lost 9 bases, and 8 bases lay in between. Germline CDR1 SGHVS, CDR2 FQNEAQ. The CDR3 contains 12 residues. CDR3 region: CASSLDSETQYF. CDR3 DNA sequence: TGTGCCAGCAGCTTAGACAGTGAGACGCAGTATTTT.

The V call is TRBV29-1, the J call TRBJ2-3; no definite D call. Trimming took off 8 bases at V and 8 bases at J, with 20 bases between the two ends. Germline-derived CDR1 and CDR2 are SQVTM and ANQGSEA. The CDR3 is made up of 13 amino acids. CDR3 region: CSTLKSARGTQYF. CDR3 nucleotides: TGCAGCACACTTAAATCGGCACGCGGTACGCAGTATTTT.

The chain's CDR3 is CASSLSGLGQGYTF. CDR3 coding DNA: TGTGCCAGCAGTTTATCAGGTTTGGGACAGGGCTACACCTTC. V is TRBV27 and J is TRBJ1-2, with 7 nucleotides matching TRBD1. The CDR3 sequence is 14 residues long. CDR1 MNHEY and CDR2 SMNVEV come from the germline V gene (reference sequence). Trimming took 0 bases from V and 8 from J; bases not matched to a gene: 6.

The gene calls are TRBV5-1 and TRBJ1-4; 8 nucleotides match TRBD1. Germline assignment: CDR1 SGHRS and CDR2 YFSETQ. CDR3 size: 15 residues. V shed 2 bases and J 4 bases; nucleotides not matched to a gene: 4. DNA of the CDR3: TGCGCCAGCAGCTTTCAGGGGGCGGTTAATGAAAAACTGTTTTTT. This translates into CASSFQGAVNEKLFF.

V usage is TRBV25-1 and J usage is TRBJ2-7; no clear D gene. This CDR3 is 15 amino acids long. CDR1 MGHDK and CDR2 SYGVNS come from the germline V gene. The V and J ends lost 3 bases and 1 base respectively, with 13 bases between them. The chain's CDR3 is CASSDLTSPSYEQYF. The CDR3 bases are TGTGCCAGCAGTGATCTTACCTCCCCGTCCTACGAGCAGTACTTC.

V usage is TRBV7-3 and J usage is TRBJ1-1, with D hard to call. The CDR3 sequence is 12 residues long. Germline lookup yields CDR1 SGHTA and CDR2 FQGTGA. Between the trimmed V and J ends, which lost 3 bases and 7 bases, there was a span of 9 bases. Here the CDR3 reads CASSLAGGEAFF. For the CDR3, the DNA is TGTGCCAGCAGCTTGGCAGGAGGTGAAGCTTTCTTT.

This rearrangement joins TRBV7-9 to TRBJ2-1; D tentatively reads TRBD1 or TRBD2 (5 bases each). V gave up 4 bases and J gave up 0 bases, with 16 bases separating them. Germline CDR1 is SEHNR and CDR2 is FQNEAQ (reference sequence). The CDR3 runs 17 residues. In DNA form, the CDR3 reads TGTGCCAGCAGCTCCACTTCCGGGGCCAGCTCCTACAATGAGCAGTTCTTC. Its translation: CASSSTSGASSYNEQFF.

V and J are TRBV5-4 and TRBJ2-7; 7 positions agree with TRBD1. With 0 bases clipped from V and 6 bases from J, the junction kept 6 bases outside the gene matches. CDR3 length equals 14 residues. Per the germline V gene, CDR1 is SGHNT and CDR2 is YYREEE (reference sequence). CDR3 sequence (DNA): TGTGCCAGCAGCTTGGGAGGGGGCTCCGCCGAGCAGTACTTC. This sequence encodes CASSLGGGSAEQYF.

This chain uses TRBV28 with TRBJ2-5, with 7 bases lining up with TRBD1. The CDR3 runs to 16 residues. The germline V gene encodes CDR1 MDHEN and CDR2 SYDVKM. V lost 7 bases and J lost 5; bases outside the gene matches: 16. The CDR3 coding sequence is TGTGCCAGCACCCCAAAGACAGGGAAAGGGTGGGAGACCCAGTACTTC. This encodes CASTPKTGKGWETQYF.

In its sample, this clone was seen once. This rearrangement joins TRBV9 to TRBJ2-1; no clear D gene. This CDR3 is built from 17 residues. Germline V CDR1 and CDR2: SGDLS, YYNGEE. The germline V and J ends were trimmed by 2 bases and 5 bases, with 20 bases remaining between them. CDR3 amino acids: CASSVRHTTGYDNEQFF. In DNA form, the CDR3 reads TGTGCCAGCAGCGTCCGACACACTACTGGTTACGACAATGAGCAGTTCTTC.

The chain employs TRBV5-4 and TRBJ1-1; no reliable D call. CDR3 length: 14 residues. Germline V gives CDR1 SGHNT, CDR2 YYREEE (reference sequence). Trimming removed 0 bases at V and 4 bases at J, with 10 bases between. As DNA, the CDR3 is TGTGCCAGCAGCTTGGGGCAGGTAGGCACTGAAGCTTTCTTT. This encodes CASSLGQVGTEAFF.

The chain recombines TRBV28 with TRBJ2-3; D is perhaps TRBD1 or TRBD2 (6 bases each). Germline V lookup: CDR1 MDHEN, CDR2 SYDVKM. V lost 2 bases to trimming and J lost 1 base, with 10 bases between them. CDR3 size: 15 residues. The CDR3 loop reads CASSLQGTRTDTQYF. For the CDR3, the DNA is TGTGCCAGCAGTTTACAGGGGACTCGCACAGATACGCAGTATTTT. The variable domain in full, with the rest retrieved from reference TRBV28 and TRBJ2-3, is DVKVTQSSRYLVKRTGEKVFLECVQDMDHENMFWYRQDPGLGLRLIYFSYDVKMKEKGDIPEGYSVSREKKERFSLILESASTNQTSMYLCASSLQGTRTDTQYFGPGTRLTVL.